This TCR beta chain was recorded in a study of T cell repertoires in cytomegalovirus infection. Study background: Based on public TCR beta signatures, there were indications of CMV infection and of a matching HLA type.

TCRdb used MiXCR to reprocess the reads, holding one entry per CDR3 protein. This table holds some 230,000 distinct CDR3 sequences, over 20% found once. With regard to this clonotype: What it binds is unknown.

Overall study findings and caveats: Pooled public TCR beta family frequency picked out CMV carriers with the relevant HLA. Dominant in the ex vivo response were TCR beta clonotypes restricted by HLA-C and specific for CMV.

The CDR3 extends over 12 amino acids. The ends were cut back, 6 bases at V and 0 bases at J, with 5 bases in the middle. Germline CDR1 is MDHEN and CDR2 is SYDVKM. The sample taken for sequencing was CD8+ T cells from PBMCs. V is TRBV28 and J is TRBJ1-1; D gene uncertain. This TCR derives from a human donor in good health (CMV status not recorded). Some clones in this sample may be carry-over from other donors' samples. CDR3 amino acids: CASRLMNTEAFF. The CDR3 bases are TGTGCCAGCAGGCTTATGAACACTGAAGCTTTCTTT.